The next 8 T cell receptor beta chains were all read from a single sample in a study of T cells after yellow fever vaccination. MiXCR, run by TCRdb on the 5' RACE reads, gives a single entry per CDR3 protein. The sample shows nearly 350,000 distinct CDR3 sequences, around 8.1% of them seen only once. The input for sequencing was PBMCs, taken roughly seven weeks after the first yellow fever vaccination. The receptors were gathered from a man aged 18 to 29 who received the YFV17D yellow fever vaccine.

This chain's CDR3 is CASSAGTGDRYNEQFF. CDR3 DNA sequence: TGTGCCAGCAGTGCCGGGACAGGGGACCGCTACAATGAGCAGTTCTTC. The genes are TRBV6-1 and TRBJ2-1, with 10 positions matching TRBD1. V lost 4 bases and J lost 3; bases outside the gene matches: 6. The CDR3 length is 16 residues. The germline gives CDR1 MNHNS, CDR2 SASEGT.

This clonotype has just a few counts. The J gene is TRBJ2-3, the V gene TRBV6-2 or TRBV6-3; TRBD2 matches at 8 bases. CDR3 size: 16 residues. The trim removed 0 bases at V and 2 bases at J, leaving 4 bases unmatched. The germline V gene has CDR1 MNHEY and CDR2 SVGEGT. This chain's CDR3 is CASSYSAGGTTDTQYF. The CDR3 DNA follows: TGTGCCAGCAGTTACTCGGCGGGGGGCACCACAGATACGCAGTATTTT.

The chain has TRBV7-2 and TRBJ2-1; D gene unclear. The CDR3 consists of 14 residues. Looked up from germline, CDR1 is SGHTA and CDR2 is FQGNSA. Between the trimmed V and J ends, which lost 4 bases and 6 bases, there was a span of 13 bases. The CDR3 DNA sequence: TGTGCCAGCAGCTCCACCGGACGACGCAATGAGCAGTTCTTC. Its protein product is CASSSTGRRNEQFF.

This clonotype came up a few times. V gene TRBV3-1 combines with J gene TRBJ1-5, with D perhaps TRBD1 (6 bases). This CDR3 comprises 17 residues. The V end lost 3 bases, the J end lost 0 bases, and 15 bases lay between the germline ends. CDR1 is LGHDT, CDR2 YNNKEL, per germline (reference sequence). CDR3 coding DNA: TGTGCCAGCAGCCACACAGGACAGACCAATAGCAATCAGCCCCAGCATTTT. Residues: CASSHTGQTNSNQPQHF.

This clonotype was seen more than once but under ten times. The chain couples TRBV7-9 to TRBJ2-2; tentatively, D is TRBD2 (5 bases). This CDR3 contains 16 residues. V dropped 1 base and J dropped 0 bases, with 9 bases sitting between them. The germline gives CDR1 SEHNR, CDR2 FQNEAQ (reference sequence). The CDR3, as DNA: TGTGCCAGCAGCTTAGGAAGCGGAACGAACACCGGGGAGCTGTTTTTT. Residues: CASSLGSGTNTGELFF.

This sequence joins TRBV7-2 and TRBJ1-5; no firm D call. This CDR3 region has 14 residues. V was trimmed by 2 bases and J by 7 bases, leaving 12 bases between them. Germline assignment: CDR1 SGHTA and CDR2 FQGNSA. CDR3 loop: CASSLKFISQPQHF. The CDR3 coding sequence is TGTGCCAGCAGCTTAAAGTTCATATCCCAGCCCCAGCATTTT.

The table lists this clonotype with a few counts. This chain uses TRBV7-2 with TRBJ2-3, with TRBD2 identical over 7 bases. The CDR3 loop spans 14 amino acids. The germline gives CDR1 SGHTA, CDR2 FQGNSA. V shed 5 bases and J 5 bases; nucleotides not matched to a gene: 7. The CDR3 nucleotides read TGTGCCAGCAGCCGACGACTAGCAGTAGATACGCAGTATTTT. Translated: CASSRRLAVDTQYF.

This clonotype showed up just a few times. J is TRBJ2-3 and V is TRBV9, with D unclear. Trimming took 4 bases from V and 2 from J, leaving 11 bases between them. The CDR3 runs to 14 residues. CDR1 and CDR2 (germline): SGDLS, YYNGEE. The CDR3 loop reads CASSPQTTTDTQYF. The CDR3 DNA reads TGTGCCAGCAGCCCTCAAACAACCACAGATACGCAGTATTTT.